Listed here is a single TCR beta chain. Its antigen remains unidentified. Base-call qualities are not available, and no considerably larger clone is one nucleotide away. This record belongs to a study of shared clonotypes between healthy human individuals (dated by TCRdb to about 2020). Regarding the research as a whole: The cohort comprised a couple of women and three men aged 18 to 49 years. For each donor, CD4 naive and CD4 memory were each given three plates, CD8 naive was given two plates, and CD8 memory was given one plate. Blood TCR repertoires of roughly five healthy adults were deeply sequenced to estimate repertoire size and the extent of clonotype sharing between individuals. Different laboratories and diverse techniques were used to prepare libraries and sequence TCR repertoires, to increase sequencing depth and limit assay-specific biases. Per donor, leukapheresis produced somewhere between about 0.9 and 9.5 billion PBMCs.

Using the deep immunoSEQ assay, multiplex PCR amplified TCR CDR3 regions from genomic DNA. Extracted genomic DNA from each cell subset was distributed evenly across all wells of several immunoSEQ 96-well plates, and each plate was treated as a replicate. Each replicate PCR for sorted subsets received approximately 220 ng genomic DNA, equal to around 32,000 T cell genomes. Purified libraries were quantified with a Qubit 3.0 fluorometer, sized on a Bioanalyzer 2100, and re-quantified with the KAPA Library Quantification kit. Each immunoSEQ 96-well plate was sequenced on its own single-read 150-cycle Illumina NextSeq 550 flow cell. The authors' pipeline ran thus. Because only junctional sequences without quality scores were contained in the immunoSEQ output, filtering matching that applied to full-length reads could not be performed. To assign V/J genes and CDR3, sequences were annotated using PyIR, a Python wrapper for IgBLAST v1.9, with IMGT germline references. Reads were removed for weak V/J assignments (E-value above 1e-6), missing CDR3, stop codons, out-of-frame junctions, or ambiguous translated residues. V3J clonotypes were defined as sequences sharing an identical inferred V gene, J gene, and CDR3 amino acid sequence. The percentage overlap between two repertoires was calculated by dividing the number of shared unique clonotypes by the size of the smaller repertoire. Repertoire richness was assessed with RTK rarefaction, the Chao1 estimator, and Recon v2.1 estimates of unobserved clonotypes. Generation probabilities were computed with OLGA for all TCRbeta clonotypes obtained by the gDNA method from a few donors. Not all clones reach the TCRdb copy of this immuneACCESS table, which keeps in-frame sequences only. Checked studies attribute under half of the gap to unresolved V genes and leave the rest unexplained. V and J calls plus clone size are reproduced from that table; the DNA served to infer D and trimming. The sample yields about 2.4 million clones; 93% were counted once. In total, the top ten clones hold about 0.38% of the sample.

The germline V gene supplies CDR1 LGHNT and CDR2 FRNRAP. A distance of 11 bases separates the germline ends of V and J, which lose 3 bases and 6 bases respectively. Reading from cysteine to phenylalanine, the CDR3 counts 13 amino acids. Only the CDR3 DNA is retained, 39 bases long and in frame from the first base. Beyond this particular receptor, the publication reports: The genetic and exposure-history diversity represented was limited by the small number of donors. Sampling was restricted to blood, and TCR repertoires in tissues likely differ from the TCR repertoires found in blood. Pairwise subsampling led to the expectation that sequencing depth would affect the degree of clonotype sharing among donors. When four donors were compared, the shared fraction of clonotypes was 5% to 6.5% for naive CD4, around 4% for naive CD8, roughly 2.5% for memory CD4, and 0.35% to 0.4% for memory CD8. Naive subsets generally had larger estimated clonotype richness than memory subsets did. Incomplete sequencing was indicated by rarefaction of sorted-subset datasets, despite the large sequencing depth. Higher generation probabilities were observed for clonotypes shared by all four sorted-subset donors than for non-shared clonotypes.

The donors were healthy, HIV-negative adults who had no recently reported acute infections or vaccinations. All donors were Caucasian adults living in Nashville, Tennessee, USA. Magnetic negative selection was used to enrich CD4+ T cells, after which naive cells were positively selected on CD45RA and the negative fraction became the memory subset. Blood was collected by leukapheresis, and PBMCs were isolated by Ficoll-Histopaque density gradient centrifugation and then cryopreserved in liquid nitrogen vapor phase. Purity and quantity of every magnetically sorted T cell population were checked by analytical flow cytometry. From each sorted fraction, genomic DNA was isolated and quantified by UV absorbance on a Nanodrop 2000c.

Sequencing was performed on naive CD4+ T cells from PBMCs. Interpreted using the paper, the cell subset or site label stands for: CD45RA+ positively selected. The chain couples TRBV12-5 to TRBJ2-5, with TRBD1 tentatively as D gene (5 bases match). This TCR was sampled from a man aged 18-30 years in good health. Some clones in this sample may be carry-over from other donors' samples. The nucleotide sequence is TGTGCTAGTGGTTTCACAGGCGGAAAGACCCAGTACTTC. Protein translation: CASGFTGGKTQYF.